This T cell receptor (beta chain) was documented in a study of response to subunit inactivated influenza vaccine. Study outcomes and limitations: Few additional T cells are recruited per seasonal influenza vaccination, authors suggested.

This clonotype was counted many times. Its specificity is not known. TCRdb reanalysed the RT-PCR reads using MiXCR and keeps one entry per CDR3 protein. The data contain 450,000 to 600,000 distinct CDR3 sequences, 16% of them singletons. The germline V gene has CDR1 SGHRS and CDR2 YFSETQ. The CDR3 runs to 13 residues. Trimming shortened V by 5 bases and J by 10 bases, and 18 bases separated the two germline ends. This TCR derives from a man in his fifties or sixties who received an inactivated influenza vaccine. The sample was CD4+ T cells sorted from PBMCs, taken around 2 years after vaccination. The V call is TRBV5-1, the J call TRBJ1-1; maybe TRBD1 (6 bases). The DNA for the CDR3 is TGCGCCAGCAGTACGCCGCAAGACAGGACAGCTTTCTTT. Translating gives CASSTPQDRTAFF.